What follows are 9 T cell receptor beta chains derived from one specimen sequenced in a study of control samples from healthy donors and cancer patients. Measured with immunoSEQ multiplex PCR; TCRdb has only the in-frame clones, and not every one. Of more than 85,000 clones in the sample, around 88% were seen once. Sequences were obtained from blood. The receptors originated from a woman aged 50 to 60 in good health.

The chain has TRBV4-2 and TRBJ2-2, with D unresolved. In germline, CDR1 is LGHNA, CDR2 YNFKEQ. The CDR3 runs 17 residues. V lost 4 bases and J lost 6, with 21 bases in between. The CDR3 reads CASSPSWSPVLSGELFF. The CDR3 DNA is TGTGCCAGCAGCCCATCGTGGAGCCCGGTTCTGTCCGGGGAGCTGTTTTTT.

CDR3 region: CARYRHPSAISYNEQFF. As DNA, the CDR3 is TGTGCCAGGTATAGACATCCTAGCGCGATATCCTACAATGAGCAGTTCTTC. This sequence joins TRBV21-1 and TRBJ2-1; TRBD2, as called in the table, went unchecked against the DNA. TRBV21-1 is marked as a pseudogene. The CDR3 covers 17 residues.

CDR3 sequence (DNA): TGTGCCAGTATCCCCAGCGGACAGGCCGAATCCTATGGCTACACCTTC. Translated, it gives CASIPSGQAESYGYTF. The chain uses TRBV19 and TRBJ1-2; 7 bases fit TRBD1. Germline CDR1 LNHDA, CDR2 SQIVND (reference sequence). The CDR3 is 16 residues long. V lost 7 bases and J lost 4; bases outside the gene matches: 15.

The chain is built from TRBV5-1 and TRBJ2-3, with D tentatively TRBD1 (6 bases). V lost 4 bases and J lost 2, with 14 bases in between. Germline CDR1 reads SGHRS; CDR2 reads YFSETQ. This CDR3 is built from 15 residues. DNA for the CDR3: TGCGCCAGCAGCCGCCAGGGGCCCGACACAGATACGCAGTATTTT. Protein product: CASSRQGPDTDTQYF.

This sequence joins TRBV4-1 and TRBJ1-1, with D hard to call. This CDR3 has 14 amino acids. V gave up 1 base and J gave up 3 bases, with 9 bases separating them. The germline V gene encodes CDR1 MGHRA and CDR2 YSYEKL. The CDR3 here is CASSQGLMDTEAFF. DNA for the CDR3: TGCGCCAGCAGCCAAGGTCTAATGGACACTGAAGCTTTCTTT.

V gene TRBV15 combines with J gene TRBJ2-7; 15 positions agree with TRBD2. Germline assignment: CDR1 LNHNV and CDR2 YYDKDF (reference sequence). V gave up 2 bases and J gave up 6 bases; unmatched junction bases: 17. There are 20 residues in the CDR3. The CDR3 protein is CATSRSRARTSGRASAEQYV. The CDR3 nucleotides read TGTGCCACCAGCAGATCCAGAGCCCGGACTAGCGGGAGGGCCTCCGCCGAGCAGTACGTC.

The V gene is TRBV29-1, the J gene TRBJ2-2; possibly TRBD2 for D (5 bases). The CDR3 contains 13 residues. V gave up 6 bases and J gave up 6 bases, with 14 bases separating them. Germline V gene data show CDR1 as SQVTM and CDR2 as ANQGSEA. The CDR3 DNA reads TGCAGCGTGACTAACCTCTATGCCGGGGAGCTGTTTTTT. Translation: CSVTNLYAGELFF.

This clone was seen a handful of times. The CDR3 DNA reads as TGTGCCAGCAGCTTAACTTGGGAGGCAGCTTTTAACTATGGCTACACCTTC. Protein: CASSLTWEAAFNYGYTF. This chain joins TRBV7-2 and TRBJ1-2; D is unresolved. The CDR3 spans 17 residues. Per the germline V gene, CDR1 is SGHTA and CDR2 is FQGNSA. V was pared by 2 bases and J by 1 base, with 17 bases between.

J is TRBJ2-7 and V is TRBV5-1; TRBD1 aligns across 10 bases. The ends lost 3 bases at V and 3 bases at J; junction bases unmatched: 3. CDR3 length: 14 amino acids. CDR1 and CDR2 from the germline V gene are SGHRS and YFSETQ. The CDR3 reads CASSSRDRGYEQYF. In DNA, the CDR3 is TGCGCCAGCAGCTCCCGGGACAGGGGCTACGAGCAGTACTTC.